The 29 T cell receptor beta chains listed next were all sequenced from one sample in a study of T cell responses to AZD1222 COVID-19 vaccine. Generated by immunoSEQ multiplex PCR, the TCRdb table keeps only in-frame clones and is missing some. Of about 190,000 clones in the sample, around 90% were seen once. The material was peripheral blood, obtained 28 days after the second dose of the MenACWY control vaccine. The receptors derive from an adult who received the MenACWY meningococcal vaccine as a control.

This clone occurred once. This chain joins TRBV9 and TRBJ2-3, with D maybe TRBD1 (5 bases). V was trimmed by 4 bases and J by 5 bases, leaving 8 bases between them. The CDR3 is 12 amino acids. Germline lookup yields CDR1 SGDLS and CDR2 YYNGEE. CDR3 sequence (DNA): TGTGCCAGCAGCCCACAGGTAGATACGCAGTATTTT. Translating it yields CASSPQVDTQYF.

The chain couples TRBV5-5 to TRBJ1-3; D ambiguous. Trimming removed 4 bases at V and 6 bases at J, with 8 bases between. The CDR3 has 12 amino acids. The germline V gene encodes CDR1 SGHKS and CDR2 YYEKEE (reference sequence). This CDR3 reads CASSLSENTIYF. CDR3 bases: TGTGCCAGCAGCCTCAGTGAAAACACCATATATTTT.

V usage is TRBV5-4 and J usage is TRBJ1-2, with D perhaps TRBD1 (6 bases). V shed 4 bases and J shed 0 bases, with 10 bases lying between them. The CDR3 is made up of 14 amino acids. Looked up from germline, CDR1 is SGHNT and CDR2 is YYREEE (reference sequence). The CDR3 spells CASSNRETNYGYTF. In DNA form, the CDR3 reads TGTGCCAGCAGCAACAGGGAAACTAACTATGGCTACACCTTC.

The rearrangement joins TRBV10-1 to TRBJ2-1; tentatively, D is TRBD1 (6 bases). The V and J ends lost 4 bases and 6 bases respectively, with 13 bases between them. This CDR3 comprises 14 residues. CDR1 and CDR2 (germline): WNHNN, SYGVQD (reference sequence). In nucleotides, the CDR3 is TGCGCCAGCAGTGCTCTGGGCAGGGGCAATGAGCAGTTCTTC. The encoded protein is CASSALGRGNEQFF.

This chain uses TRBV29-1 with TRBJ2-3; 8 bases map to TRBD2. Germline V gives CDR1 SQVTM, CDR2 ANQGSEA. The CDR3 has 15 amino acids. Losses at the gene ends were 1 base for V and 3 bases for J; bases not matched to a gene: 6. CDR3 sequence reads: CSVEGELAATDTQYF. CDR3 bases: TGCAGCGTTGAAGGCGAACTAGCGGCAACAGATACGCAGTATTTT.

V gene TRBV7-2 combines with J gene TRBJ2-7; 13 nucleotides match TRBD2. The CDR3 has 17 residues. CDR1 is SGHTA, CDR2 FQGNSA, per germline. With 1 base clipped from V and 4 bases from J, the junction kept 7 bases outside the gene matches. CDR3 nucleotide sequence: TGTGCCAGCAGCTTAGGGGGAGGACTAGCGGGAGCTTACGAGCAGTACTTC. This translates into CASSLGGGLAGAYEQYF.

The V call is TRBV2, the J call TRBJ2-7; TRBD1 might be the D (6 bases). This CDR3 is 15 amino acids long. V was clipped by 3 bases and J by 2 bases, with 14 bases between them. Germline-derived CDR1 and CDR2 are SNHLY and FYNNEI. This CDR3 reads CASSDGQLAAYEQYF. As DNA, the CDR3 is TGTGCCAGCAGTGACGGACAGCTGGCAGCCTACGAGCAGTACTTC.

This clone was counted only a few times. In nucleotides, the CDR3 is TGTGCCAGCAGTGAGGGCAGGTGGTATGGCTACACCTTC. This sequence encodes CASSEGRWYGYTF. The chain employs TRBV2 and TRBJ1-2; unclear D gene. Germline lookup yields CDR1 SNHLY and CDR2 FYNNEI. Trimming shortened V by 3 bases and J by 5 bases, and 10 bases separated the two germline ends. The CDR3 loop spans 13 amino acids.

This chain connects TRBV3-1 (or the pseudogene TRBV3-2) to TRBJ1-1; no clear D gene. Germline values: CDR1 LGHDT, CDR2 YNNKEL (reference sequence). Trimming pared 4 bases from V and 3 bases from J, leaving 12 bases between. The CDR3 has 14 amino acids. CDR3 sequence: CASSPPGGDTEAFF. The DNA of the CDR3 is TGTGCCAGCAGCCCGCCAGGTGGTGACACTGAAGCTTTCTTT.

Only one count was recorded for this clone. This rearrangement joins TRBV7-3 to TRBJ2-1; 10 nucleotides line up with TRBD1. The germline V gene has CDR1 SGHTA and CDR2 FQGTGA. V shed 6 bases and J 10 bases; nucleotides not matched to a gene: 9. This CDR3 region has 14 residues. The DNA for the CDR3 is TGTGCCAGCAGTCAAGGGACAGGGGCGCGCGAGCAGTTCTTC. Translating it yields CASSQGTGAREQFF.

This chain links TRBV6-5 with TRBJ1-5; no clear D gene. CDR1 is MNHEY, CDR2 SVGAGI, per germline. V was clipped by 0 bases and J by 5 bases, with 8 bases between them. This CDR3 has 14 residues. For the CDR3, the DNA is TGTGCCAGCAGTTACTCGGGCCAGTATCAGCCCCAGCATTTT. Residues: CASSYSGQYQPQHF.

The rearrangement joins TRBV20-1 to TRBJ2-2; D remains ambiguous. The CDR3 consists of 11 residues. CDR1 DFQATT and CDR2 SNEGSKA come from the germline V gene (reference sequence). V lost 3 bases and J 6 bases, leaving 5 bases between the germline ends. The CDR3 nucleotides read TGCAGTGCTAGTTCGCCCGGGGAGCTGTTTTTT. The encoded protein is CSASSPGELFF.

This rearrangement joins TRBV29-1 to TRBJ1-2, with 10 bases that match TRBD1. This CDR3 has 15 residues. In germline, CDR1 is SQVTM, CDR2 ANQGSEA. Germline trimming cut 3 bases from V and 3 bases from J; bases unmatched to any gene: 7. CDR3 loop: CSVDGQGVNYYGYTF. The CDR3 bases are TGCAGCGTTGACGGACAGGGGGTTAATTACTATGGCTACACCTTC.

This rearrangement joins TRBV7-3 to TRBJ2-7; no firm D call. Germline-derived CDR1 and CDR2 are SGHTA and FQGTGA. CDR3 length: 13 residues. V was trimmed by 5 bases and J by 3 bases, leaving 11 bases between them. The CDR3 nucleotides are TGTGCCAGCAGCCACCAGCCGGGCTACGAGCAGTACTTC. It yields the protein CASSHQPGYEQYF.

The chain links TRBV9 to TRBJ2-5; tentatively, D is TRBD1 or TRBD2 (5 bases each). This CDR3 contains 13 residues. V lost 4 bases, J lost 6 bases, and 13 bases lay in between. Germline CDR1 reads SGDLS; CDR2 reads YYNGEE. CDR3 residues: CASSPLGVQTQYF. DNA of the CDR3: TGTGCCAGCAGCCCTCTGGGGGTACAGACCCAGTACTTC.

The sample holds one count of this clone. The chain has TRBV21-1 and TRBJ2-7; the table's D call, TRBD1, was not checked against the DNA. TRBV21-1 is an annotated pseudogene. The CDR3 sequence is 15 residues long. CDR3 amino acids: CASRRTGGNKGEQYF. The CDR3 bases are TGTGCCAGCAGGAGGACAGGGGGAAACAAGGGCGAGCAGTACTTC.

This sequence joins TRBV10-2 and TRBJ1-4, with D perhaps matching TRBD1 (6 bases). CDR3 length: 14 residues. Trimming removed 3 bases at V and 7 bases at J, with 12 bases between. CDR1 is WSHSY and CDR2 is SAAADI in the germline V gene. The CDR3 DNA reads as TGCGCCAGCAGTGAAGCGGGGGCAGGTGAAAAACTGTTTTTT. Translating it yields CASSEAGAGEKLFF.

The chain is built from TRBV19 and TRBJ2-3; TRBD2 might be the D (6 bases). The germline V and J ends were trimmed by 0 bases and 4 bases, with 14 bases remaining between them. The CDR3 covers 16 residues. CDR1 is LNHDA and CDR2 is SQIVND in the germline V gene (reference sequence). CDR3: CASSIEGRVAADTQYF. The CDR3 nucleotides are TGTGCCAGTAGTATAGAAGGGCGGGTAGCGGCAGATACGCAGTATTTT.

The DNA of the CDR3 is TGTGCCAGCAGGGCATCACCTGGGGCCGGGGAGCTGTTTTTT. Translation: CASRASPGAGELFF. The chain is built from TRBV7-3 and TRBJ2-2; no definite D call. V dropped 6 bases and J dropped 6 bases, with 14 bases sitting between them. Germline V gives CDR1 SGHTA, CDR2 FQGTGA. The CDR3 has 14 amino acids.

The chain employs TRBV6-2 or TRBV6-3 and TRBJ1-2, with a possible D match to TRBD1 (5 bases). The CDR3 is 13 residues long. Trimming took 2 bases from V and 6 from J, leaving 10 bases between them. Germline V gene sequence: CDR1 MNHEY, CDR2 SVGEGT. The CDR3 here is CASSYEGVDGYTF. The CDR3 nucleotides are TGTGCCAGCAGTTACGAAGGGGTCGATGGCTACACCTTC.

The chain joins TRBV18 to TRBJ1-5; D is unclear. This CDR3 has 14 amino acids. The V and J ends lost 6 bases and 0 bases respectively, with 9 bases between them. CDR1 and CDR2 from the germline V gene are KGHSH and LQKENI. CDR3 residues: CASSQDHSNQPQHF. The CDR3 bases are TGTGCCAGCTCCCAGGACCATAGCAATCAGCCCCAGCATTTT.

The chain uses TRBV5-6 and TRBJ1-5, with D unresolved. The germline gives CDR1 SGHDT, CDR2 YYEEEE. The CDR3 sequence is 14 residues long. Deletions cut 3 bases from V and 5 bases from J, with 12 bases between. The CDR3 sequence: CASSSFSRDQPQHF. CDR3 bases: TGTGCCAGCAGCTCCTTTTCGCGGGATCAGCCCCAGCATTTT.

The V call is TRBV7-2, the J call TRBJ1-2; D is perhaps TRBD1 (6 bases). V lost 5 bases, J lost 4 bases, and 17 bases lay in between. The germline V gene encodes CDR1 SGHTA and CDR2 FQGNSA. There are 15 residues in the CDR3. The CDR3 spells CASSTYRVGGYGYTF. CDR3 coding DNA: TGTGCCAGCAGCACATACAGGGTGGGAGGCTATGGCTACACCTTC.

CDR3 nucleotides: TGTGCCAGCAGCCGACCCGTGGGCTCTGGAAACACCATATATTTT. This sequence encodes CASSRPVGSGNTIYF. The gene calls are TRBV28 and TRBJ1-3; no clear D. The germline CDR1 and CDR2 sequences are MDHEN and SYDVKM. Trimming stripped 6 bases from V and 0 bases from J, with 12 bases between. The CDR3 consists of 15 residues.

The V and J genes are TRBV18 and TRBJ2-3; 14 bases map to TRBD2. The V segment lost 6 bases and the J segment 0 bases; nucleotides outside the gene matches: 5. The germline gives CDR1 KGHSH, CDR2 LQKENI. The CDR3 loop spans 17 amino acids. DNA for the CDR3: TGTGCCAGCTCGCGACTAGCGGGAGGGTCCAGCACAGATACGCAGTATTTT. Protein sequence: CASSRLAGGSSTDTQYF.

The rearrangement uses TRBV7-2 and TRBJ1-4, with D uncertain. Germline CDR1 reads SGHTA; CDR2 reads FQGNSA. V lost 7 bases and J 1 base, leaving 7 bases between the germline ends. The CDR3 contains 13 residues. The CDR3 loop reads CASTVGTNEKLFF. In DNA, the CDR3 is TGTGCCAGCACAGTTGGAACTAATGAAAAACTGTTTTTT.

The V call is TRBV18, the J call TRBJ1-5; D unresolved. The length of the CDR3 is 13 residues. Per the germline V gene, CDR1 is KGHSH and CDR2 is LQKENI. V lost 3 bases and J lost 3, with 6 bases in between. As DNA, the CDR3 is TGTGCCAGCTCACCGGGGAACAATCAGCCCCAGCATTTT. Its translation is CASSPGNNQPQHF.

The chain has TRBV9 and TRBJ2-3; no reliable D call. V was cut by 4 bases and J by 2 bases, with 11 bases left in between. The CDR3 length is 14 residues. CDR1 and CDR2 from the germline V gene are SGDLS and YYNGEE. In DNA form, the CDR3 reads TGTGCCAGCAGCCCCCATACCCTCACAGATACGCAGTATTTT. This sequence encodes CASSPHTLTDTQYF.

Points on this clone: A junction boundary mismatches the germline segment, possibly from a read error. In nucleotides, the CDR3 is TGTGCTAGCAGCTCGGGACTAGCGGGACACAATGAGCAGTTCTTC. This encodes CASSSGLAGHNEQFF. The rearrangement links TRBV7-7 to TRBJ2-1; 13 positions agree with TRBD2. This CDR3 is built from 15 residues. Germline-derived CDR1 and CDR2 are SSHAT and FNYEAQ (reference sequence).